This T cell receptor beta chain is from a study of CD8+ T cells in alopecia areata. Per germline, CDR1 PRHDT and CDR2 FYEKMQ (reference sequence). CDR3 length equals 11 residues. V shed 2 bases and J shed 7 bases, with 3 bases lying between them. Obtained from alopecia areata patients were lesional scalp punch biopsies along with peripheral blood. Sorted populations comprised CD4+ and CD8+ T cells obtained from PBMCs. Overall study findings and caveats: Normal skin's resident alphabeta T cells are also sequenced in scalp samples. Normal scalp had lower clonality than lesional scalp, with alopecia totalis/universalis lesions showing this most strongly.

Details on this clone: Antigen unknown. Other nucleotide sequences from this sample produce the same CDR3.

Following extraction, RNA underwent reverse transcription to cDNA, which served as the sequencing template. Profiled with immunoSEQ multiplex PCR; TCRdb holds only in-frame clones, not every one. The sample records fewer than 90,000 clones, roughly 47% being singletons. The sample was NKG2D-high CD8+ T cells sorted from blood. The origin of this receptor is a human donor with alopecia areata. The chain combines TRBV13 with TRBJ2-1; D ambiguous. In DNA, the CDR3 is TGTGCCAGCAGCTTAAATAATGAGCAGTTCTTC. Translating it yields CASSLNNEQFF.